This T cell receptor (beta chain) was obtained from a study of vaccination and CD4 T cells after COVID-19. In its sample, this clonotype was seen a few times. Its antigen is unidentified. Treatment of the sample: approximately nine-day PBMC culture with coronavirus spike peptide pools or control peptides (ViraFEST assay). Looked up from germline, CDR1 is SGHNT and CDR2 is YENEEA. This CDR3 region has 14 residues. The germline V and J ends were trimmed by 5 bases and 3 bases, with 13 bases remaining between them. Cultured CD4+ T cells had their DNA profiled by the Oncomine TCR Beta short-read assay. Each CDR3 protein is one row after TCRdb ran MiXCR on the PCR reads. The sample lists about 14,000 distinct CDR3 sequences; about 51% were seen once. Study conclusions and caveats: Researchers report that 304 of 307 vaccine-specific clones in convalescent patients proved spike mono-reactive.

This receptor was taken from a human donor who had recovered from COVID-19. V and J are TRBV11-3 and TRBJ1-1, with D possibly TRBD1 on 5 matching bases. Material: CD4+ T cells from blood, cultured in vitro. DNA for the CDR3: TGTGCCAGCAGCCCCGCCGGGGGGGACACTGAAGCTTTCTTT. Protein product: CASSPAGGDTEAFF.